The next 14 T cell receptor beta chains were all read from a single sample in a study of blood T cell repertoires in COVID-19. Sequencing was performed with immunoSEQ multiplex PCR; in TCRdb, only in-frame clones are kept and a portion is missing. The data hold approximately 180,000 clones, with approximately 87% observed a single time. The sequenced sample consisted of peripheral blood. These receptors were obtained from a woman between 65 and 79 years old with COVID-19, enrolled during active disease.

The CDR3 bases are TGTGCCACCAGTGACTCCGGTAGGAGCACTGAAGCTTTCTTT. Its protein product is CATSDSGRSTEAFF. The gene calls are TRBV24-1 and TRBJ1-1, with D unclear. Trimming shortened V by 4 bases and J by 4 bases, and 12 bases separated the two germline ends. The length of the CDR3 is 14 residues. Germline assignment: CDR1 KGHDR and CDR2 SFDVKD.

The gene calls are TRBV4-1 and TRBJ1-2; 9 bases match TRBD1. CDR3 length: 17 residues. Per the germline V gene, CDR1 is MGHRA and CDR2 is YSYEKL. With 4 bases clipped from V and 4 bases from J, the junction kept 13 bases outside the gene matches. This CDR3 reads CASSLWTGDVRGYGYTF. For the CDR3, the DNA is TGCGCCAGCAGCCTGTGGACAGGGGACGTGAGGGGCTATGGCTACACCTTC.

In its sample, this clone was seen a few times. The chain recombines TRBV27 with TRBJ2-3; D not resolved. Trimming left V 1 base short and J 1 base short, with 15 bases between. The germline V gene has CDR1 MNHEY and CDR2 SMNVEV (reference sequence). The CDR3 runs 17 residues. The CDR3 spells CASSLYRPNWGTDTQYF. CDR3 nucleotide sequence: TGTGCCAGCAGTTTATACAGACCGAACTGGGGCACAGATACGCAGTATTTT.

In DNA form, the CDR3 reads TGTGCCAGCAGCGGTAAGGGCGGGTTCCAAGAGACCCAGTACTTC. This sequence encodes CASSGKGGFQETQYF. The rearrangement uses TRBV16 and TRBJ2-5; possibly TRBD2 for D (5 bases). V lost 5 bases and J lost 1, with 14 bases in between. Germline V CDR1 and CDR2: KGHSY, FQNENV. The CDR3 is made up of 15 amino acids. Based on the CDR3 plus reference TRBV16 and TRBJ2-5, the full variable domain is GEEVAQTPKHLVRGEGQKAKLYCAPIKGHSYVFWYQQVLKNEFKFLISFQNENVFDETGMPKERFSAKCLPNSPCSLEIQATKLEDSAVYFCASSGKGGFQETQYFGPGTRLLVL.

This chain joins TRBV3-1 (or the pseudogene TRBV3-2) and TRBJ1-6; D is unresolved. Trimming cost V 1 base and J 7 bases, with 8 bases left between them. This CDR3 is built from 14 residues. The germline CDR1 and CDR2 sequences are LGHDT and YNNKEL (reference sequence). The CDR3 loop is CASSQVGRNSPLHF. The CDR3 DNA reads TGTGCCAGCAGCCAAGTCGGTCGCAATTCACCCCTCCACTTT.

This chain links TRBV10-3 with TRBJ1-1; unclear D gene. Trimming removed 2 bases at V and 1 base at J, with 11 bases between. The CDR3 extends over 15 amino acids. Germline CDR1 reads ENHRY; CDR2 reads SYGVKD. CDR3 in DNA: TGTGCCATCAGTGAGAATCCGGGTACGAACACTGAAGCTTTCTTT. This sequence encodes CAISENPGTNTEAFF.

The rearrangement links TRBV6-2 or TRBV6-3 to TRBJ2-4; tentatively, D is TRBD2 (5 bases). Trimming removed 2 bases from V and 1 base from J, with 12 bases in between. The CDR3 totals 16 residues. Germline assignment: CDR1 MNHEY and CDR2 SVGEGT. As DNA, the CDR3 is TGTGCCAGCAGTTACCTCGGGGTTGACGCCAAAAACATTCAGTACTTC. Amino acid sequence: CASSYLGVDAKNIQYF.

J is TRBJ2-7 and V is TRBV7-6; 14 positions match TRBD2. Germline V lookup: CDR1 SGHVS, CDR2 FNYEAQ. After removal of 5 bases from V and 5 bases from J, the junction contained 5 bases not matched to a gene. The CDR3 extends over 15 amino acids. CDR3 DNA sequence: TGTGCCAGCAGCCCTCGACTAGCGGGAGGGGACGAGCAGTACTTC. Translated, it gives CASSPRLAGGDEQYF.

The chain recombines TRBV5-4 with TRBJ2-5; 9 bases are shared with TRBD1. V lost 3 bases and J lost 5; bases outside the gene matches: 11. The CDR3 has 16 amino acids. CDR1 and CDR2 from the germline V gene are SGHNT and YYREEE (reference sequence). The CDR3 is CASSSDPGQGFETQYF. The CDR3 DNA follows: TGTGCCAGCAGCTCGGACCCGGGACAGGGCTTTGAGACCCAGTACTTC. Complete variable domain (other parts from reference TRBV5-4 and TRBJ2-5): ETGVTQSPTHLIKTRGQQVTLRCSSQSGHNTVSWYQQALGQGPQFIFQYYREEENGRGNFPPRFSGLQFPNYSSELNVNALELDDSALYLCASSSDPGQGFETQYFGPGTRLLVL.

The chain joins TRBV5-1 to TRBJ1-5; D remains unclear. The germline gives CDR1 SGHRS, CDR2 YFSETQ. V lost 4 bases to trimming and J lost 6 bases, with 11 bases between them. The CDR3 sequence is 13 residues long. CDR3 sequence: CASSRHRGQPQHF. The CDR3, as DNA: TGCGCCAGCAGCCGTCACCGGGGTCAGCCCCAGCATTTT.

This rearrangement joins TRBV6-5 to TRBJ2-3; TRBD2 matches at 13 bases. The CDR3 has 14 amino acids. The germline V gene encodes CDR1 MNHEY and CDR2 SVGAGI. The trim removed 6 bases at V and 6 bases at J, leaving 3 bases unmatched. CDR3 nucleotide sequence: TGTGCCAGCAGCCGACTAGCGGGAGGCGATACGCAGTATTTT. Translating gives CASSRLAGGDTQYF.

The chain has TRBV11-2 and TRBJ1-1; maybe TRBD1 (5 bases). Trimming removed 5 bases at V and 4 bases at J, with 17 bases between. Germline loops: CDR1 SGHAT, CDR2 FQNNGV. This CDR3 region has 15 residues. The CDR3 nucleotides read TGTGCCAGCAGCCCCTCAGGGAGGTTGATCACTGAAGCTTTCTTT. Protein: CASSPSGRLITEAFF. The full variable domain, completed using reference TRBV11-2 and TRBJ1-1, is EAGVAQSPRYKIIEKRQSVAFWCNPISGHATLYWYQQILGQGPKLLIQFQNNGVVDDSQLPKDRFSAERLKGVDSTLKIQPAKLEDSAVYLCASSPSGRLITEAFFGQGTRLTVV.

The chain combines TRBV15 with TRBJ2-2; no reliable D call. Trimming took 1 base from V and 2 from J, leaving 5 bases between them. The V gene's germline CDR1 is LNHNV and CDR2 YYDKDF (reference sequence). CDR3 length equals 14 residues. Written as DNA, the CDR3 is TGTGCCACCAGCAGAGGACTTAACACCGGGGAGCTGTTTTTT. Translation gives CATSRGLNTGELFF. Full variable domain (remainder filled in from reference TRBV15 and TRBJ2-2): DAMVIQNPRYQVTQFGKPVTLSCSQTLNHNVMYWYQQKSSQAPKLLFHYYDKDFNNEADTPDNFQSRRPNTSFCFLDIRSPGLGDTAMYLCATSRGLNTGELFFGEGSRLTVL.

Here the CDR3 DNA reads TGTGCCAGCAGCTCTGCTAGCGGGAGGGCCGAGGAGCAGTACTTC. Amino acid sequence: CASSSASGRAEEQYF. This chain joins TRBV5-4 and TRBJ2-7; 12 nucleotides align to TRBD2. This CDR3 is 15 amino acids long. Germline V CDR1 and CDR2: SGHNT, YYREEE (reference sequence). Unmatched junction bases numbered 8, after V lost 3 bases and J lost 7 bases.